This TCR beta chain comes out of a study of molecular identifiers for immune sequencing clone quantification. This clonotype was recorded a few times. TCRdb reprocessed the PCR reads via MiXCR and lists one record per CDR3 protein. The sample lists some 590,000 distinct CDR3 sequences; about 25% were seen once. The sequenced material came from naive CD8+ T cells from blood, with Jurkat cell RNA spiked in. Subset in this sample: FACS-sorted CD8+CD4-CCR7+CD45RA+ naive T cells. This receptor was taken from a human donor in good health. Some libraries in this study had Jurkat cell RNA spiked in.

The CDR3 DNA is TGTGCCACCTTAACGGAGGGAGTTCAGCCCCAGCATTTT. Protein product: CATLTEGVQPQHF. The V and J genes are TRBV21-1 and TRBJ1-5. TRBV21-1 is a pseudogene. The CDR3 is 13 amino acids.